Below, one TCR beta chain is given with its context. Using immunoSEQ multiplex PCR, the repertoire was profiled, and TCRdb retains in-frame clones only, with some absent. Among some 210,000 clones listed, less than 90% were seen once. The sample originates from a study of cytomegalovirus exposure and HLA in healthy donors. The germline gives CDR1 LGHNA, CDR2 YNFKEQ. The V gene lost 0 bases and the J gene lost 1 base, with 7 bases spanning the gap. The CDR3 runs 15 residues. The chain is built from TRBV4-2 and TRBJ1-5; no clear D. The sequencing sample was made of PBMCs. The receptor comes from a woman aged 18-29 years in good health and CMV-seronegative. CDR3 nucleotides: TGTGCCAGCAGCCAAGATCGCTGGAGCAATCAGCCCCAGCATTTT. Protein: CASSQDRWSNQPQHF.